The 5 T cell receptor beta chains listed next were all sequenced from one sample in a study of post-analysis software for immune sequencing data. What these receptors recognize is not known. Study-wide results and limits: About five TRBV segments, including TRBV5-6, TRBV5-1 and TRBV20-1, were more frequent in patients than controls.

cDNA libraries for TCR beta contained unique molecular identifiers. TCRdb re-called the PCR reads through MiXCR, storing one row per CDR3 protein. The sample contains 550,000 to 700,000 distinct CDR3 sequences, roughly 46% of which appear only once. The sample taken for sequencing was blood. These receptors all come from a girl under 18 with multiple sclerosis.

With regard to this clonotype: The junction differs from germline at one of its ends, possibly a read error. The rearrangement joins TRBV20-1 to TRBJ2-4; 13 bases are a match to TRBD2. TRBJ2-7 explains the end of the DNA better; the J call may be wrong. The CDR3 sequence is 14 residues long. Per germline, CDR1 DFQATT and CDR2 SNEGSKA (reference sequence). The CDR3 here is CSTRGGLAGAEQYF. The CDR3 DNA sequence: TGCAGTACTAGAGGCGGACTAGCGGGAGCCGAGCAGTACTTC.

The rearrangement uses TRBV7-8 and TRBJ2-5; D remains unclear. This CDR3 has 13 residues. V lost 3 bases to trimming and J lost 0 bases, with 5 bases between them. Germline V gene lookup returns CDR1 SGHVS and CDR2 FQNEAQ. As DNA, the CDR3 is TGTGCCAGCAGCTTCGGCTACCAAGAGACCCAGTACTTC. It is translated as CASSFGYQETQYF.

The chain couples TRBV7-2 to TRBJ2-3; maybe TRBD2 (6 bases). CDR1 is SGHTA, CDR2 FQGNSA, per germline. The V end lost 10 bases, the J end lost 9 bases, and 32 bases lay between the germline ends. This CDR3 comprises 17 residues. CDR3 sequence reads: CANPALGEEIGLSTQYF. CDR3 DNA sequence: TGTGCCAACCCGGCCCTAGGGGAGGAGATTGGCCTAAGCACGCAGTATTTT.

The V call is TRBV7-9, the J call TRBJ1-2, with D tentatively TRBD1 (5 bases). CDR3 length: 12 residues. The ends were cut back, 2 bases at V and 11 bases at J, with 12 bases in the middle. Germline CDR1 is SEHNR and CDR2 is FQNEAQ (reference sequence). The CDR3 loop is CASSLQGDEYTF. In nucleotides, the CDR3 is TGTGCCAGCAGCTTACAGGGTGACGAATACACCTTC. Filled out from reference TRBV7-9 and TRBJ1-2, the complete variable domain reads DTGVSQNPRHKITKRGQNVTFRCDPISEHNRLYWYRQTLGQGPEFLTYFQNEAQLEKSRLLSDRFSAERPKGSFSTLEIQRTEQGDSAMYLCASSLQGDEYTFGSGTRLTVV.

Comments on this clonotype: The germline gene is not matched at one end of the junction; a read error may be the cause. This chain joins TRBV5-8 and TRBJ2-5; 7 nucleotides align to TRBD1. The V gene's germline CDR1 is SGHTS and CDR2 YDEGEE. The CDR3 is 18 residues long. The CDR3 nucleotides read TGTGCCCGCAGCTCCTTCGAGACAGGGCCATATCGGGGAGAGACCCAGTACTTC. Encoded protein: CARSSFETGPYRGETQYF.